Sequencing of this TCR beta chain was carried out in a study of cytomegalovirus exposure and HLA in healthy donors. Study-level results: Previous analysis showed most TCR beta V segments were productive about 87% or about 30% of the time. The dataset shows that most TCR sequences were rare, while some public TCRs occurred in many donors. TCR beta chains associated with HLA were, in a later analysis, more clonally expanded than equally common others.

PCR was performed using 60 Vbeta and 13 Jbeta primers. Sequencing was performed with immunoSEQ multiplex PCR; in TCRdb, only in-frame clones are kept and a portion is missing. The sample has over 100,000 clones, 63% seen once. A few counts support this clone. No antigen is known for it. The TCR was taken from a human donor in good health. The sample comprised PBMCs.

This chain's CDR3 is CASSPGGTAEYSATDTQYF. CDR3 in DNA: TGTGCCAGCAGCCCTGGGGGGACAGCAGAATACTCAGCTACAGATACGCAGTATTTT. The chain links TRBV5-6 to TRBJ2-3; maybe TRBD1 (7 bases). Trimming shortened V by 4 bases and J by 3 bases, and 27 bases separated the two germline ends. The CDR3 is 19 residues long. Germline-derived CDR1 and CDR2 are SGHDT and YYEEEE.